Below, 21 T cell receptor beta chains from the same sample are listed, as sequenced in a study of cytomegalovirus exposure and HLA in healthy donors. This PCR relied on a set of 60 Vbeta primers and 13 Jbeta primers. Measured with immunoSEQ multiplex PCR; TCRdb has only the in-frame clones, and not every one. This sample has under 200,000 clones, with roughly 75% found just once. The sample was PBMCs. These receptors originate from a male donor in good health and CMV-seronegative.

The V and J genes are TRBV2 and TRBJ1-1; D gene unclear. V was cut by 7 bases and J by 0 bases, with 9 bases left in between. The germline V gene encodes CDR1 SNHLY and CDR2 FYNNEI. This CDR3 region has 13 residues. DNA of the CDR3: TGTGCCAGCATGTTCGTTTTGAACACTGAAGCTTTCTTT. This codes for CASMFVLNTEAFF. Variable domain in full (rest from reference TRBV2 and TRBJ1-1): EPEVTQTPSHQVTQMGQEVILRCVPISNHLYFYWYRQILGQKVEFLVSFYNNEISEKSEIFDDQFSVERPDGSNFTLKIRSTKLEDSAMYFCASMFVLNTEAFFGQGTRLTVV.

J is TRBJ2-2 and V is TRBV5-4; no reliable D call. Trimming took off 1 base at V and 1 base at J, with 2 bases between the two ends. The germline CDR1 and CDR2 sequences are SGHNT and YYREEE (reference sequence). There are 13 residues in the CDR3. CDR3 residues: CASSLQNTGELFF. In DNA, the CDR3 is TGTGCCAGCAGCTTGCAGAACACCGGGGAGCTGTTTTTT.

CDR3 region: CASSLGQGMVYEQYF. CDR3 coding DNA: TGCGCCAGCAGCTTGGGACAGGGAATGGTTTACGAGCAGTACTTC. The chain carries TRBV5-1 and TRBJ2-7; 7 nucleotides match TRBD1. The germline gives CDR1 SGHRS, CDR2 YFSETQ. J was trimmed by 4 bases and V by 0 bases; bases with no gene match: 7. The CDR3 sequence is 15 residues long.

The chain recombines TRBV27 with TRBJ2-1; 7 nucleotides align to TRBD2. Germline CDR1 reads MNHEY; CDR2 reads SMNVEV (reference sequence). This CDR3 spans 12 amino acids. Trimming removed 3 bases from V and 9 bases from J; junction bases left unmatched: 2. CDR3 protein: CASSFPSGEQFF. The CDR3 nucleotides are TGTGCCAGCAGTTTTCCTAGCGGTGAGCAGTTCTTC.

The chain joins TRBV6-1 to TRBJ1-4, with 12 bases fitting TRBD1. Germline V CDR1 and CDR2: MNHNS, SASEGT. The V segment lost 4 bases and the J segment 5 bases; nucleotides outside the gene matches: 5. The CDR3 covers 16 residues. The CDR3 region is CASSVGQGATNEKLFF. Here the CDR3 DNA reads TGTGCCAGCAGTGTGGGACAGGGGGCGACGAATGAAAAACTGTTTTTT.

The rearrangement links TRBV2 to TRBJ2-3; no clear D. The V and J ends lost 6 bases and 6 bases respectively, with 10 bases between them. The CDR3 contains 12 residues. Germline CDR1 SNHLY, CDR2 FYNNEI. CDR3 protein: CASSLPRDTQYF. The CDR3 coding sequence is TGTGCCAGCAGCCTTCCCAGGGATACGCAGTATTTT. The full variable domain, completed using reference TRBV2 and TRBJ2-3, is EPEVTQTPSHQVTQMGQEVILRCVPISNHLYFYWYRQILGQKVEFLVSFYNNEISEKSEIFDDQFSVERPDGSNFTLKIRSTKLEDSAMYFCASSLPRDTQYFGPGTRLTVL.

J is TRBJ2-1 and V is TRBV6-6; the D gene is possibly TRBD1 (6 bases). The germline V gene has CDR1 MNHNY and CDR2 SVGAGI (reference sequence). V lost 2 bases and J lost 5, with 10 bases in between. The CDR3 runs to 14 residues. The CDR3 here is CASSYGTRNNEQFF. DNA for the CDR3: TGTGCCAGCAGTTACGGGACAAGGAACAATGAGCAGTTCTTC.

This clone appeared a few times. The gene calls are TRBV7-2 and TRBJ1-2; weak D call: TRBD1 (5 bases). Trimming removed 4 bases at V and 6 bases at J, with 12 bases between. The germline gives CDR1 SGHTA, CDR2 FQGNSA. This CDR3 region has 13 residues. The CDR3 spells CASSYQGWNGYTF. In nucleotides, the CDR3 is TGTGCCAGCAGCTACCAGGGATGGAATGGCTACACCTTC.

The chain links TRBV6-5 to TRBJ2-7, with 7 positions matching TRBD1. This CDR3 contains 16 residues. The J segment lost 3 bases and the V segment lost 2 bases, leaving 10 bases of the junction unmatched. Germline V gives CDR1 MNHEY, CDR2 SVGAGI. The CDR3 DNA reads as TGTGCCAGCAGTTACCTACCGGGACAGAACTTCTACGAGCAGTACTTC. It encodes CASSYLPGQNFYEQYF.

The V and J genes are TRBV6-1 and TRBJ1-3, with D tentatively TRBD1 (5 bases). The V gene lost 4 bases and the J gene lost 0 bases, with 10 bases spanning the gap. Per germline, CDR1 MNHNS and CDR2 SASEGT. This CDR3 is 15 amino acids long. CDR3 nucleotide sequence: TGTGCCAGCAGTGGACAGCGCTACTCTGGAAACACCATATATTTT. Translation gives CASSGQRYSGNTIYF.

This rearrangement joins TRBV18 to TRBJ2-1; possibly TRBD1 for D (6 bases). Germline-derived CDR1 and CDR2 are KGHSH and LQKENI. Trimming removed 0 bases at V and 4 bases at J, with 13 bases between. The CDR3 is 16 residues long. The CDR3 DNA sequence: TGTGCCAGCTCACCACCGTTACAGGGCGGGTACAATGAGCAGTTCTTC. Protein sequence: CASSPPLQGGYNEQFF.

J is TRBJ1-3 and V is TRBV5-1; D is undetermined. Germline V CDR1 and CDR2: SGHRS, YFSETQ. The germline V and J ends were trimmed by 0 bases and 2 bases, with 6 bases remaining between them. This CDR3 spans 14 amino acids. CDR3 amino acids: CASSLEATGNTIYF. The CDR3 DNA sequence: TGCGCCAGCAGCTTGGAAGCAACTGGAAACACCATATATTTT.

The chain carries TRBV11-2 and TRBJ2-4; a weak D match, TRBD1 (5 bases). The CDR3 has 9 residues. Germline CDR1 is SGHAT and CDR2 is FQNNGV. Deletions cut 5 bases from V and 15 bases from J, with 8 bases between. The CDR3 nucleotides read TGTGCCAGCAGCCAGGGTGTGTACTTC. As protein: CASSQGVYF. Variable domain in full (rest from reference TRBV11-2 and TRBJ2-4): EAGVAQSPRYKIIEKRQSVAFWCNPISGHATLYWYQQILGQGPKLLIQFQNNGVVDDSQLPKDRFSAERLKGVDSTLKIQPAKLEDSAVYLCASSQGVYFGAGTRLSVL.

V and J are TRBV2 and TRBJ2-3; D gene ambiguous. V was pared by 0 bases and J by 4 bases, with 11 bases between. CDR3 length: 15 residues. Germline CDR1 and CDR2: SNHLY and FYNNEI. The CDR3 coding sequence is TGTGCCAGCAGTGAAGCGAAGCGAGCCCCAGATACGCAGTATTTT. It yields the protein CASSEAKRAPDTQYF.

A few counts support this clone. The rearrangement uses TRBV19 and TRBJ2-3; 14 nucleotides line up with TRBD2. Unmatched junction bases numbered 11, after V lost 1 base and J lost 14 bases. The CDR3 consists of 16 residues. From germline, CDR1 is LNHDA and CDR2 SQIVND (reference sequence). Here the CDR3 DNA reads TGTGCCAGTAGTATAGCCGGGACTAGCGGGAGAAACAAGGTGTATTTT. The encoded protein is CASSIAGTSGRNKVYF.

The rearrangement links TRBV7-2 to TRBJ2-7; 7 bases agree with TRBD1. The CDR3 has 13 residues. Trimming cost V 8 bases and J 2 bases; bases outside gene matches: 6. Germline CDR1 reads SGHTA; CDR2 reads FQGNSA. The DNA of the CDR3 is TGTGCCAGCGGCCTAACAGGGGCCTACGAGCAGTACTTC. Translation gives CASGLTGAYEQYF.

The V and J genes are TRBV7-3 and TRBJ1-1; D is unclear. The ends were cut back, 1 base at V and 3 bases at J, with 12 bases in the middle. The CDR3 extends over 15 amino acids. Germline V gene data show CDR1 as SGHTA and CDR2 as FQGTGA. In DNA, the CDR3 is TGTGCCAGCAGCTTAAGGTTCGGTGTGGACACTGAAGCTTTCTTT. Protein product: CASSLRFGVDTEAFF. Full variable domain (rest looked up from reference TRBV7-3 and TRBJ1-1): GAGVSQTPSNKVTEKGKYVELRCDPISGHTALYWYRQSLGQGPEFLIYFQGTGAADDSGLPNDRFFAVRPEGSVSTLKIQRTERGDSAVYLCASSLRFGVDTEAFFGQGTRLTVV.

The CDR3 nucleotides are TGTGCCAGCAGCTCCACAGGGGACACCGGGGAGCTGTTTTTT. It yields the protein CASSSTGDTGELFF. V is TRBV7-8 and J is TRBJ2-2; TRBD1 matches at 7 bases. V lost 4 bases to trimming and J lost 3 bases; unmatched junction nucleotides: 2. CDR1 is SGHVS, CDR2 FQNEAQ, per germline. There are 14 residues in the CDR3.

In its sample, this clone was seen a few times. The chain uses TRBV9 and TRBJ1-6; 8 bases are shared with TRBD1. The CDR3 runs 15 residues. Looked up from germline, CDR1 is SGDLS and CDR2 is YYNGEE. The J segment lost 12 bases and the V segment lost 3 bases, leaving 11 bases of the junction unmatched. As DNA, the CDR3 is TGTGCCAGCAGCGGAGGGGGGACAGGCGTGGGACCCCTCCACTTT. Translating gives CASSGGGTGVGPLHF.

The chain has TRBV10-1 and TRBJ1-3, with TRBD1 matching 7 bases. The CDR3 is 14 amino acids. J was trimmed by 0 bases and V by 8 bases; bases with no gene match: 4. CDR1 is WNHNN and CDR2 is SYGVQD in the germline V gene (reference sequence). The CDR3 loop reads CASGDRTSGNTIYF. For the CDR3, the DNA is TGCGCCAGCGGGGACAGAACCTCTGGAAACACCATATATTTT.

In this sample, this clone turned up many times. The chain recombines TRBV7-3 with TRBJ1-1; D unresolved. The ends were cut back, 5 bases at V and 0 bases at J, with 7 bases in the middle. The CDR3 is 13 amino acids. The germline gives CDR1 SGHTA, CDR2 FQGTGA. Written as DNA, the CDR3 is TGTGCCAGCAGCCGAGCTGTGAACACTGAAGCTTTCTTT. Its protein is CASSRAVNTEAFF.